Listed below are T cell receptor beta chains from one sample, sequenced in a study of T cell responses to AZD1222 COVID-19 vaccine. Using immunoSEQ multiplex PCR, the repertoire was profiled, and TCRdb retains in-frame clones only, with some absent. Here the sample spans 150,000 to 200,000 clones, roughly 93% being singletons. The specimen comprised peripheral blood, sampled 28 days after the second dose of the MenACWY control vaccine. All receptors derive from an adult who received the MenACWY meningococcal vaccine as a control. The CDR3 runs from the conserved cysteine through the conserved F or W. D genes are given only for firm matches. Clone size is not always given. Where it is, it says once, few, many or a class for expanded clones.

J: TRBJ1-1; V: TRBV7-2; size: -; D: TRBD1; DNA: TGTGCCAGCAGCTCCCCCGGACAGGGGCACACTGAAGCTTTCTTT; CDR3: CASSSPGQGHTEAFF
J: TRBJ2-3; V: TRBV28; size: -; D: TRBD2; DNA: TGTGCCAGCAGTTTGTCGAGCGGGGGGGCCCCGGATACGCAGTATTTT; CDR3: CASSLSSGGAPDTQYF
J: TRBJ1-1; V: TRBV5-1; size: -; D: TRBD1; DNA: TGCGCCAGCAGCCCCGGTCCCCGGGACAGGGGCACTGAAGCTTTCTTT; CDR3: CASSPGPRDRGTEAFF
J: TRBJ2-7; V: TRBV5-5; size: -; D: TRBD2; DNA: TGTGCCAGCAGCTTGGTGATCCGGGGGGGATACGAGCAGTACTTC; CDR3: CASSLVIRGGYEQYF
J: TRBJ2-7; V: TRBV6-5; size: -; D: -; DNA: TGTGCCAGCAGTTACTCGAATGAGCAGTACTTC; CDR3: CASSYSNEQYF
J: TRBJ1-2; V: TRBV3-1/TRBV3-2; size: once; D: TRBD1; DNA: TGTGCCAGCAGCCTCCAAGGGACAGGGGGCGCGGAAGGCTACACCTTC; CDR3: CASSLQGTGGAEGYTF
J: TRBJ1-1; V: TRBV5-4; size: -; D: -; DNA: TGTGCCAGCAGCAATAAGTTGAACACTGAAGCTTTCTTT; CDR3: CASSNKLNTEAFF
J: TRBJ2-7; V: TRBV19; size: -; D: TRBD1; DNA: TGTGCCAGTAGGCGGACAGGGTCTTACGAGCAGTACTTC; CDR3: CASRRTGSYEQYF
J: TRBJ1-6; V: TRBV19; size: -; D: TRBD1; DNA: TGTGCCATGACAGGGGTACAGGGGATGATCATTAGTATAATTCACCGATATAATTCACCCCTCCACTTT; CDR3: CAMTGVQGMIISIIHRYNSPLHF
J: TRBJ1-2; V: TRBV12-3/TRBV12-4; size: -; D: -; DNA: TGTGCCAGCAGTACACAGGGAAACTATGGCTACACCTTC; CDR3: CASSTQGNYGYTF
J: TRBJ1-3; V: TRBV4-1; size: -; D: -; DNA: TGCGCCAGCAGCCAAGAAGCTCGGGCGCGTGGAAACACCATATATTTT; CDR3: CASSQEARARGNTIYF
J: TRBJ1-2; V: TRBV7-2; size: once; D: TRBD1; DNA: TGTGCCAGCAGACCGGACAGGAACTATGGCTACACCTTC; CDR3: CASRPDRNYGYTF
J: TRBJ2-1; V: TRBV5-5; size: -; D: -; DNA: TGTGCCAGCAGCTCCAACCCAGACCCTCGGGATGAGCAGTTCTTC; CDR3: CASSSNPDPRDEQFF
J: TRBJ2-3; V: TRBV5-1; size: -; D: TRBD2; DNA: TGCGCCAGCAGCCTCCGGACTAGCGGGGGTGCAGATACGCAGTATTTT; CDR3: CASSLRTSGGADTQYF
J: TRBJ1-1; V: TRBV27; size: -; D: -; DNA: TGTGCCAGCAGTCCTCTCCCCAGGGTGGGGAACACTGAAGCTTTCTTT; CDR3: CASSPLPRVGNTEAFF
J: TRBJ2-2; V: TRBV5-1; size: -; D: -; DNA: TGCGCCAGCAGGGCAGGTCCTTCAGGACCCGGGGAGCTGTTTTTT; CDR3: CASRAGPSGPGELFF
J: TRBJ2-3; V: TRBV9; size: -; D: TRBD2; DNA: TGTGCCAGCAGCGTACTAGCGGGGGGGCCCGGAGATACGCAGTATTTT; CDR3: CASSVLAGGPGDTQYF
J: TRBJ2-2; V: TRBV6-4; size: -; D: TRBD2; DNA: TGTGCCAGCAGCCGATCCCTGACTAGCCTAAACACCGGGGAGCTGTTTTTT; CDR3: CASSRSLTSLNTGELFF
J: TRBJ1-2; V: TRBV3-1/TRBV3-2; size: -; D: -; DNA: TGTGCCAGCAGCCAAGATGAGGGGTATGGCTACACCTTC; CDR3: CASSQDEGYGYTF
J: TRBJ1-1; V: TRBV4-1; size: -; D: -; DNA: TGCGCCAGCAGCCATTATAGAACGGGGAACACTGAAGCTTTCTTT; CDR3: CASSHYRTGNTEAFF
J: TRBJ1-1; V: TRBV11-2; size: few; D: -; DNA: TGTGCCAGCAGCCCCTTTGGGAATCTTATGAACACTGAAGCTTTCTTT; CDR3: CASSPFGNLMNTEAFF
J: TRBJ1-5; V: TRBV30; size: -; D: -; DNA: TGTGCCTGGAGTGTAGGGGCAGTTTTTTTCAATCAGCCCCAGCATTTT; CDR3: CAWSVGAVFFNQPQHF
J: TRBJ2-7; V: TRBV4-1; size: -; D: -; DNA: TGCGCCAGCAGCCCCTCGACCCAGTACGAGCAGTACTTC; CDR3: CASSPSTQYEQYF
J: TRBJ1-5; V: TRBV19; size: few; D: -; DNA: TGTGCCAGTAGGGGCAACGGCAATCAGCCCCAGCATTTT; CDR3: CASRGNGNQPQHF
J: TRBJ1-2; V: TRBV9; size: once; D: -; DNA: TGTGCCAGCAGCTCAGAAGGGGGGACTAACTATGGCTACACCTTC; CDR3: CASSSEGGTNYGYTF
J: TRBJ1-1; V: TRBV7-9; size: -; D: TRBD1; DNA: TGTGCCAGCAGCTCTGCTCATAGGGGGCTTTGGAACACTGAAGCTTTCTTT; CDR3: CASSSAHRGLWNTEAFF
J: TRBJ2-1; V: TRBV19; size: -; D: TRBD2; DNA: TGTGCCAGTTCCAAAATTGGGGGGGGATCCTACAATGAGCAGTTCTTC; CDR3: CASSKIGGGSYNEQFF
J: TRBJ1-5; V: TRBV27; size: -; D: -; DNA: TGTGCCAGCAGTTTATCCTTTCGGCAGCCCCAGCATTTT; CDR3: CASSLSFRQPQHF
J: TRBJ1-1; V: TRBV5-1; size: -; D: -; DNA: TGCGCCAGCAGCTTGATGGGGCAGGGCACTGAAGCTTTCTTT; CDR3: CASSLMGQGTEAFF
J: TRBJ1-3; V: TRBV5-1; size: -; D: -; DNA: TGCGCCAGCAGCCCGGAGGGGAACTCTGGAAACACCATATATTTT; CDR3: CASSPEGNSGNTIYF
J: TRBJ2-3; V: TRBV7-2; size: -; D: -; DNA: TGTGCCAGCAGCATGGATACCGGGACGTTGGGGCAGTATTTT; CDR3: CASSMDTGTLGQYF
J: TRBJ2-2; V: TRBV7-9; size: once; D: -; DNA: TGTGCCAGCAGCTTAGGGGACACCGGGGAGCTGTTTTTT; CDR3: CASSLGDTGELFF
J: TRBJ1-2; V: TRBV27; size: -; D: TRBD1; DNA: TGTGCCAGCAGTTTATCTGTACAGGGGGCATTGCTAACCTATGGCTACACCTTC; CDR3: CASSLSVQGALLTYGYTF
J: TRBJ2-3; V: TRBV19; size: -; D: -; DNA: TGTGCCAGTAGTATAGTAGGACCTTTTACCCTAGATACGCAGTATTTT; CDR3: CASSIVGPFTLDTQYF
J: TRBJ2-7; V: TRBV18; size: -; D: -; DNA: TGTGCCAGCTCAAAAGAACAGGACCTCGAGCAGTACTTC; CDR3: CASSKEQDLEQYF
J: TRBJ2-5; V: TRBV18; size: once; D: -; DNA: TGTGCCAGCTCACCAGGGATCCAAGAGACCCAGTACTTC; CDR3: CASSPGIQETQYF
J: TRBJ2-1; V: TRBV6-5; size: -; D: -; DNA: TGTGCCAGCAGTTACAGACAGACTTACAATGAGCAGTTCTTC; CDR3: CASSYRQTYNEQFF
J: TRBJ1-1; V: TRBV18; size: -; D: -; DNA: TGTGCCAGCTCACCGTGGACAGAGAACACTGAAGCTTTCTTT; CDR3: CASSPWTENTEAFF
J: TRBJ1-5; V: TRBV11-2; size: -; D: -; DNA: TGTGCCAGCAGCTTAGAAAGCAATCAGCCCCAGCATTTT; CDR3: CASSLESNQPQHF
J: TRBJ2-7; V: TRBV7-9; size: medium-sized; D: -; DNA: TGTGCCAGCAGCTTAGCGTATGACCCCGAGCAGTACTTC; CDR3: CASSLAYDPEQYF
J: TRBJ1-1; V: TRBV7-2; size: -; D: -; DNA: TGTGCCAGCAGCTTAGGGTCTGGGTGGAACACTGAAGCTTTCTTT; CDR3: CASSLGSGWNTEAFF
J: TRBJ1-1; V: TRBV11-2; size: -; D: TRBD1; DNA: TGTGCCAGCAGCCCTCGGGACAGGGCCTTGAACACTGAAGCTTTCTTT; CDR3: CASSPRDRALNTEAFF
J: TRBJ1-2; V: TRBV10-3; size: -; D: -; DNA: TGTGCCATCAGTGAATTGATCGGGGCCCTCTATGGCTACACCTTC; CDR3: CAISELIGALYGYTF
J: TRBJ1-3; V: TRBV30; size: once; D: -; DNA: TGTGCCTGGAGTAGGGGGGACGGAGGAAACACCATATATTTT; CDR3: CAWSRGDGGNTIYF
J: TRBJ1-5; V: TRBV4-3; size: once; D: -; DNA: TGCGCCAGCAGCCAAGAAGCGGGGGATAGCAATCAGCCCCAGCATTTT; CDR3: CASSQEAGDSNQPQHF
J: TRBJ1-1; V: TRBV30; size: -; D: -; DNA: TGTGCCTGGTCTAGGATGAACACTGAAGCTTTCTTT; CDR3: CAWSRMNTEAFF
J: TRBJ2-5; V: TRBV5-1; size: -; D: TRBD1; DNA: TGCGCCAGCAGCTCACAGGGGGCGGGGGAGACCCAGTACTTC; CDR3: CASSSQGAGETQYF
J: TRBJ1-5; V: TRBV28; size: -; D: TRBD1; DNA: TGTGCCAGCAGTACCGGACAGGGCAACAATCAGCCCCAGCATTTT; CDR3: CASSTGQGNNQPQHF
J: TRBJ1-2; V: TRBV7-2; size: -; D: TRBD1; DNA: TGTGCCAGCAGCAATAGGGGGCGCGTCGATGGCTACACCTTC; CDR3: CASSNRGRVDGYTF
J: TRBJ1-3; V: TRBV7-3; size: once; D: -; DNA: TGTGCCAGCAGCTCGGACGTCGGAAACACCATATATTTT; CDR3: CASSSDVGNTIYF
J: TRBJ1-2; V: TRBV18; size: -; D: -; DNA: TGTGCCAGCTCCCGGACGTGGAGGGGTTCCCGGGACGCTGAGGGCCATGGCTACACCTTC; CDR3: CASSRTWRGSRDAEGHGYTF
J: TRBJ1-3; V: TRBV7-6; size: -; D: -; DNA: TGTGCCAGCAGCTTAGAACGGGCATCGGGAAACACCATATATTTT; CDR3: CASSLERASGNTIYF
J: TRBJ1-1; V: TRBV9; size: -; D: -; DNA: TGTGCCAGCAGCGTAGCGAGTGGCACTGAAGCTTTCTTT; CDR3: CASSVASGTEAFF
J: TRBJ2-5; V: TRBV24-1; size: -; D: -; DNA: TGTGCCACCATGGGGGGGGGCGATCCCCAAGAGACCCAGTACTTC; CDR3: CATMGGGDPQETQYF
J: TRBJ2-1; V: TRBV27; size: once; D: -; DNA: TGTGCCAGCAGTCCTCAATTCCCGGACGGAGTCTCCTACAATGAGCAGTTCTTC; CDR3: CASSPQFPDGVSYNEQFF
J: TRBJ1-5; V: TRBV2; size: -; D: -; DNA: TGTGCCAGCAGGGAGAGACAGAGCAATCAGCCCCAGCATTTT; CDR3: CASRERQSNQPQHF
J: TRBJ1-6; V: TRBV6-6; size: -; D: -; DNA: TGTGCCAGCAGTTACTCCAGCTCACCCCTCCACTTT; CDR3: CASSYSSSPLHF
J: TRBJ2-7; V: TRBV27; size: -; D: -; DNA: TGTGCCAGCAGTTTGTCAGGGAACGAGCAGTACTTC; CDR3: CASSLSGNEQYF
J: TRBJ2-7; V: TRBV4-1; size: -; D: -; DNA: TGCGCCAGCAGCCAAAGCGGTTTAGACGAGCAGTACTTC; CDR3: CASSQSGLDEQYF